These 22 T cell receptor beta chains share one sample of origin, sequenced in a study of shared clonotypes between healthy human individuals. Here immunoSEQ multiplex PCR was the method, and the copy in TCRdb shows in-frame clones only, minus some. The data contain under 1,900,000 clones, roughly 98.5% of them seen just once; the ten biggest clones take up about 0.34%. Sequencing was carried out using naive CD4+ T cells sorted from blood. As to subset: CD45RA+ positively selected. The receptor set was obtained from a man in his thirties or forties in good health.

The J gene is TRBJ1-5, the V gene TRBV2, with 8 bases fitting TRBD1. The germline V gene encodes CDR1 SNHLY and CDR2 FYNNEI. The CDR3 is 16 amino acids. Trimming at V came to 2 bases and at J to 7 bases, leaving 10 bases not matched to a gene. The CDR3: CASSELRGQVPQPQHF. CDR3 coding DNA: TGTGCCAGCAGTGAATTGCGGGGACAGGTACCCCAGCCCCAGCATTTT.

The chain uses TRBV19 and TRBJ1-5; the D gene is possibly TRBD1 (5 bases). The CDR3 totals 17 residues. CDR1 and CDR2 from the germline V gene are LNHDA and SQIVND (reference sequence). V lost 7 bases and J lost 1, with 20 bases in between. DNA for the CDR3: TGTGCCAGTATCACCCTCAAGTCGGGGGTAAGCAATCAGCCCCAGCATTTT. This encodes CASITLKSGVSNQPQHF. The full variable domain, rest sourced from reference TRBV19 and TRBJ1-5, is DGGITQSPKYLFRKEGQNVTLSCEQNLNHDAMYWYRQDPGQGLRLIYYSQIVNDFQKGDIAEGYSVSREKKESFPLTVTSAQKNPTAFYLCASITLKSGVSNQPQHFGDGTRLSIL.

The rearrangement links TRBV4-2 to TRBJ1-2, with D tentatively TRBD1 (6 bases). V lost 0 bases and J 2 bases, leaving 13 bases between the germline ends. Germline CDR1 reads LGHNA; CDR2 reads YNFKEQ. The CDR3 is 16 residues long. The CDR3 DNA reads TGTGCCAGCAGCCAAGACGGAGGGGGAACAAACTATGGCTACACCTTC. It yields the protein CASSQDGGGTNYGYTF.

The chain links TRBV19 to TRBJ2-3, with 11 bases aligning to TRBD2. The CDR3 has 16 amino acids. V dropped 5 bases and J dropped 0; count of bases not matched to a gene: 4. Germline loops: CDR1 LNHDA, CDR2 SQIVND (reference sequence). The CDR3 DNA sequence: TGTGCCAGTAGTCCCTTAGCGGGAGGGAGCACAGATACGCAGTATTTT. As protein: CASSPLAGGSTDTQYF.

This rearrangement joins TRBV7-9 to TRBJ2-2; D not resolved. CDR3 length equals 18 residues. Germline V CDR1 and CDR2: SEHNR, FQNEAQ (reference sequence). V lost 4 bases and J 1 base, leaving 19 bases between the germline ends. CDR3 in DNA: TGTGCCAGCAGCTCCCCCCAGGCGGCAGGATGGAACACCGGGGAGCTGTTTTTT. This codes for CASSSPQAAGWNTGELFF. Looking up the rest from reference TRBV7-9 and TRBJ2-2 gives the full variable domain: DTGVSQNPRHKITKRGQNVTFRCDPISEHNRLYWYRQTLGQGPEFLTYFQNEAQLEKSRLLSDRFSAERPKGSFSTLEIQRTEQGDSAMYLCASSSPQAAGWNTGELFFGEGSRLTVL.

The chain recombines TRBV5-1 with TRBJ2-1, with TRBD2 matching 11 bases. After removal of 0 bases from V and 9 bases from J, the junction contained 8 bases not matched to a gene. CDR3 length equals 16 residues. Germline V gene lookup returns CDR1 SGHRS and CDR2 YFSETQ. The CDR3 loop is CASSLGLAGNFGEQFF. The CDR3 nucleotides read TGCGCCAGCAGCTTGGGACTAGCGGGAAATTTCGGTGAGCAGTTCTTC.

This sequence joins TRBV28 and TRBJ1-4; tentative D call: TRBD1 (6 bases). Germline V CDR1 and CDR2: MDHEN, SYDVKM. The CDR3 loop spans 13 amino acids. V shed 6 bases and J shed 3 bases, with 8 bases lying between them. CDR3 in amino acids: CASRQGSNEKLFF. CDR3 bases: TGTGCCAGCAGACAGGGATCTAATGAAAAACTGTTTTTT.

V is TRBV7-9 and J is TRBJ2-1; D is undetermined. The CDR3 has 16 residues. CDR1 is SEHNR, CDR2 FQNEAQ, per germline (reference sequence). V lost 4 bases and J lost 0, with 13 bases in between. CDR3 residues: CASSSRAGGSYNEQFF. The CDR3 nucleotides read TGTGCCAGCAGCTCAAGGGCCGGTGGCTCCTACAATGAGCAGTTCTTC.

V is TRBV9 and J is TRBJ2-7, with D hard to call. Trimming stripped 0 bases from V and 2 bases from J, with 18 bases between. CDR3 length: 17 residues. Germline V lookup: CDR1 SGDLS, CDR2 YYNGEE. In DNA form, the CDR3 reads TGTGCCAGCAGCGTAGGTCTGTCCTTGATTGGAGCCTACGAGCAGTACTTC. This codes for CASSVGLSLIGAYEQYF. The full variable domain, with the rest looked up from reference TRBV9 and TRBJ2-7, is DSGVTQTPKHLITATGQRVTLRCSPRSGDLSVYWYQQSLDQGLQFLIQYYNGEERAKGNILERFSAQQFPDLHSELNLSSLELGDSALYFCASSVGLSLIGAYEQYFGPGTRLTVT.

The chain is built from TRBV28 and TRBJ2-7; the match to TRBD1 covers 9 bases. Germline CDR1 is MDHEN and CDR2 is SYDVKM. This CDR3 spans 15 amino acids. V dropped 1 base and J dropped 8; count of bases not matched to a gene: 9. The CDR3 protein is CASSLFFGTGYQQYF. CDR3 bases: TGTGCCAGCAGTTTATTTTTCGGGACAGGGTACCAGCAGTACTTC.

V is TRBV11-3 and J is TRBJ2-5; no firm D call. The CDR3 has 12 residues. Germline lookup yields CDR1 SGHNT and CDR2 YENEEA. V was trimmed by 1 base and J by 2 bases, leaving 2 bases between them. The chain's CDR3 is CASSLVQETQYF. DNA of the CDR3: TGTGCCAGCAGCTTAGTTCAAGAGACCCAGTACTTC. The full variable domain, completed using reference TRBV11-3 and TRBJ2-5, is EAGVVQSPRYKIIEKKQPVAFWCNPISGHNTLYWYLQNLGQGPELLIRYENEEAVDDSQLPKDRFSAERLKGVDSTLKIQPAELGDSAVYLCASSLVQETQYFGPGTRLLVL.

The V and J genes are TRBV7-8 and TRBJ2-7, with 11 bases lining up with TRBD2. This CDR3 has 18 amino acids. The junction had 12 bases not matched to a gene; V was cut back by 5 bases and J by 0 bases. Germline V gives CDR1 SGHVS, CDR2 FQNEAQ. CDR3 sequence: CASSRRLAGLSNSYEQYF. The CDR3 region has the DNA TGTGCCAGCAGCCGACGACTAGCGGGACTGTCTAACTCCTACGAGCAGTACTTC.

This chain uses TRBV27 with TRBJ2-7; 8 bases match TRBD1. V trimming: 6 bases; J trimming: 5 bases; junction bases outside the gene matches: 6. The V gene's germline CDR1 is MNHEY and CDR2 SMNVEV (reference sequence). The CDR3 runs 13 residues. This CDR3 is CASSRGRSDEQYF. CDR3 coding DNA: TGTGCCAGCAGCAGGGGGCGGTCTGACGAGCAGTACTTC.

DNA for the CDR3: TGCGCCAGCAGCCAAGTTCGCAGGGTCCACGAGCAGTACTTC. As protein: CASSQVRRVHEQYF. The gene calls are TRBV4-1 and TRBJ2-7; weak D call: TRBD1 (5 bases). This CDR3 spans 14 amino acids. Germline CDR1 and CDR2: MGHRA and YSYEKL. Trimming removed 1 base at V and 5 bases at J, with 12 bases between.

The rearrangement uses TRBV25-1 and TRBJ2-7; 7 positions match TRBD2. The CDR3 runs 15 residues. Germline lookup yields CDR1 MGHDK and CDR2 SYGVNS. The V segment lost 6 bases and the J segment 5 bases; nucleotides outside the gene matches: 13. The CDR3 DNA follows: TGTGCCAGCAGCCGCTCGGGTGCGGGGGTTGACGAGCAGTACTTC. Translation: CASSRSGAGVDEQYF.

The chain links TRBV4-3 to TRBJ2-6; D ambiguous. V was trimmed by 1 base and J by 1 base, leaving 5 bases between them. Germline CDR1 and CDR2: LGHNA and YSLEER. The CDR3 length is 15 residues. CDR3 protein: CASSQGQSGANVLTF. CDR3 sequence (DNA): TGCGCCAGCAGCCAAGGGCAATCTGGGGCCAACGTCCTGACTTTC.

The chain couples TRBV7-9 to TRBJ2-7; D unclear. Trimming took off 1 base at V and 4 bases at J, with 8 bases between the two ends. CDR1 SEHNR and CDR2 FQNEAQ come from the germline V gene (reference sequence). The CDR3 consists of 13 residues. This CDR3 reads CASSLDRLYEQYF. The CDR3 nucleotides are TGTGCCAGCAGCTTAGACAGACTTTACGAGCAGTACTTC.

The rearrangement uses TRBV28 and TRBJ2-7, with D possibly matching TRBD1 (6 bases). Trimming removed 4 bases at V and 0 bases at J, with 19 bases between. The CDR3 is 17 amino acids. Germline-derived CDR1 and CDR2 are MDHEN and SYDVKM. CDR3 nucleotide sequence: TGTGCCAGCAGTTCACCTGCCACAGGGCACAGCTCCTACGAGCAGTACTTC. Amino acid sequence: CASSSPATGHSSYEQYF.

This chain links TRBV19 with TRBJ2-1, with 14 bases lining up with TRBD2. From germline, CDR1 is LNHDA and CDR2 SQIVND (reference sequence). Losses at the gene ends were 5 bases for V and 15 bases for J; bases not matched to a gene: 9. This CDR3 has 14 residues. This CDR3 reads CASSLPGLAGELFF. CDR3 DNA sequence: TGTGCCAGTAGTCTCCCGGGACTAGCGGGAGAGTTGTTCTTC. Using reference TRBV19 and TRBJ2-1 for the parts outside the CDR3, the full variable domain is DGGITQSPKYLFRKEGQNVTLSCEQNLNHDAMYWYRQDPGQGLRLIYYSQIVNDFQKGDIAEGYSVSREKKESFPLTVTSAQKNPTAFYLCASSLPGLAGELFFGPGTRLTVL.

The gene calls are TRBV5-1 and TRBJ1-1, with D maybe TRBD1 (5 bases). Trimming removed 0 bases from V and 4 bases from J, with 10 bases in between. The CDR3 has 14 residues. CDR1 is SGHRS, CDR2 YFSETQ, per germline. The CDR3, as DNA: TGCGCCAGCAGCTTGGATCTCGGGGGCACTGAAGCTTTCTTT. Protein product: CASSLDLGGTEAFF.

This chain joins TRBV9 and TRBJ2-3, with D possibly being TRBD2 (6 bases). This CDR3 region has 15 residues. Germline values: CDR1 SGDLS, CDR2 YYNGEE. V lost 5 bases to trimming and J lost 8 bases, with 21 bases between them. The CDR3 loop reads CASSATQGMGGTQYF. CDR3 DNA: TGTGCCAGCAGTGCTACCCAGGGAATGGGGGGTACGCAGTATTTT.

V gene TRBV6-1 combines with J gene TRBJ2-2, with D possibly being TRBD1 (5 bases). Germline CDR1 MNHNS, CDR2 SASEGT. The ends were cut back, 6 bases at V and 5 bases at J, with 10 bases in the middle. CDR3 length equals 13 residues. The CDR3 DNA reads TGTGCCAGCAGGATGACAGTAACCGGGGAGCTGTTTTTT. It encodes CASRMTVTGELFF.